These 7 T cell receptor beta chains originate from one sample sequenced in a study of control samples from healthy donors and cancer patients. Using immunoSEQ multiplex PCR, the repertoire was profiled, and TCRdb retains in-frame clones only, with some absent. The sample lists roughly 190,000 clones; about 91% were seen once. Sequencing was carried out using blood. The receptors were gathered from a man aged 30 to 45 in good health.

The chain recombines TRBV5-1 with TRBJ2-2; D unresolved. Germline values: CDR1 SGHRS, CDR2 YFSETQ. Trimming took off 0 bases at V and 5 bases at J, with 5 bases between the two ends. The CDR3 is made up of 13 amino acids. CDR3 protein: CASSLAGTGELFF. In nucleotides, the CDR3 is TGCGCCAGCAGCTTGGCTGGGACCGGGGAGCTGTTTTTT.

This chain joins TRBV4-1 and TRBJ2-6; TRBD1 is a possible D gene (5 bases). The CDR3 length is 16 residues. CDR1 and CDR2 from the germline V gene are MGHRA and YSYEKL. Trimming removed 4 bases from V and 2 bases from J, with 12 bases in between. In nucleotides, the CDR3 is TGCGCCAGCAGCCGGGTTCAGGGTACTGGGGCCAACGTCCTGACTTTC. Translated: CASSRVQGTGANVLTF.

This chain joins TRBV9 and TRBJ2-1, with 12 bases that match TRBD2. Germline assignment: CDR1 SGDLS and CDR2 YYNGEE. This CDR3 has 14 residues. V lost 4 bases to trimming and J lost 7 bases; unmatched junction nucleotides: 3. CDR3 DNA sequence: TGTGCCAGCAGCCTAGCGGGGGGGCCGAATGAGCAGTTCTTC. Translated: CASSLAGGPNEQFF.

A note on this clone: The same CDR3 can be traced to other DNA sequences in this sample. The genes are TRBV2 and TRBJ1-5; perhaps TRBD1 as D (5 bases). CDR3 length: 14 residues. CDR1 is SNHLY, CDR2 FYNNEI, per germline. V gave up 6 bases and J gave up 0 bases, with 9 bases separating them. The CDR3 loop is CASSDSHSNQPQHF. The CDR3 nucleotides read TGTGCCAGCAGCGACAGCCATAGCAATCAGCCCCAGCATTTT.

The chain employs TRBV15 and TRBJ1-4; no clear D. V shed 3 bases and J shed 5 bases, with 7 bases lying between them. This CDR3 has 13 residues. The germline gives CDR1 LNHNV, CDR2 YYDKDF (reference sequence). The CDR3 loop is CATSRPNNEKLFF. The CDR3 DNA reads as TGTGCCACCAGCAGGCCAAACAATGAAAAACTGTTTTTT.

The chain recombines TRBV14 with TRBJ2-5; 8 bases match TRBD1. Germline trimming cut 1 base from V and 5 bases from J; bases unmatched to any gene: 6. This CDR3 spans 15 amino acids. Germline V lookup: CDR1 SGHDN, CDR2 FVKESK. The CDR3 is CASSQVTGAIETQYF. The CDR3 nucleotides read TGTGCCAGCAGCCAAGTGACAGGGGCGATTGAGACCCAGTACTTC.

Here the CDR3 reads CASSPPRAGGSYNEQFF. CDR3 sequence (DNA): TGTGCCAGCTCACCACCTCGGGCGGGGGGTTCCTACAATGAGCAGTTCTTC. The chain uses TRBV18 and TRBJ2-1, with 8 bases matching TRBD2. CDR3 length: 17 residues. Germline CDR1 KGHSH, CDR2 LQKENI. Losses at the gene ends were 0 bases for V and 1 base for J; bases not matched to a gene: 5.